A single sample is the source of the 30 T cell receptor beta chains below, sequenced in a study of T cell changes during pregnancy in multiple sclerosis. Sequencing was performed with immunoSEQ multiplex PCR; in TCRdb, only in-frame clones are kept and a portion is missing. This table has some 30,000 clones, 87% appearing once. Specimen: CD8+ T cells from peripheral blood mononuclear cells, collected before pregnancy. Source of these receptors: a female donor with multiple sclerosis, enrolled in a pregnancy study.

CDR3 in DNA: TGTGCCAGCAGCGTAGAGGATAGCGGGGGGCTACAAGAGACCCAGTACTTC. As protein: CASSVEDSGGLQETQYF. The chain links TRBV9 to TRBJ2-5; 10 bases align to TRBD2. Per the germline V gene, CDR1 is SGDLS and CDR2 is YYNGEE. The J segment lost 2 bases and the V segment lost 0 bases, leaving 7 bases of the junction unmatched. The CDR3 consists of 17 residues.

This chain joins TRBV18 and TRBJ2-4; tentative D call: TRBD1 (6 bases). The germline CDR1 and CDR2 sequences are KGHSH and LQKENI. V was shortened by 0 bases and J by 8 bases, with 11 bases between the two germline ends. The CDR3 sequence is 14 residues long. The CDR3 nucleotides are TGTGCCAGCTCACCACCTGGGGGCGCGGACATTCAGTACTTC. It translates to CASSPPGGADIQYF.

The chain uses TRBV27 and TRBJ1-1; TRBD1 might be the D (5 bases). The ends were cut back, 2 bases at V and 1 base at J, with 8 bases in the middle. Germline V gene lookup returns CDR1 MNHEY and CDR2 SMNVEV (reference sequence). The CDR3 has 14 amino acids. The CDR3: CASSLNGQNTEAFF. CDR3 bases: TGTGCCAGCAGTTTAAATGGACAGAACACTGAAGCTTTCTTT.

This rearrangement joins TRBV29-1 to TRBJ1-3; D is ambiguous. The ends were cut back, 3 bases at V and 2 bases at J, with 8 bases in the middle. The length of the CDR3 is 13 residues. The germline gives CDR1 SQVTM, CDR2 ANQGSEA. CDR3: CSVEAGTGNTIYF. Here the CDR3 DNA reads TGCAGCGTTGAGGCGGGGACTGGAAACACCATATATTTT. The full variable domain, in which reference TRBV29-1 and TRBJ1-3 provide the parts outside the CDR3, is SAVISQKPSRDICQRGTSLTIQCQVDSQVTMMFWYRQQPGQSLTLIATANQGSEATYESGFVIDKFPISRPNLTFSTLTVSNMSPEDSSIYLCSVEAGTGNTIYFGEGSWLTVV.

The rearrangement joins TRBV6-5 to TRBJ1-6, with D perhaps matching TRBD1 (6 bases). The CDR3 sequence is 14 residues long. Germline-derived CDR1 and CDR2 are MNHEY and SVGAGI. V was shortened by 6 bases and J by 5 bases, with 11 bases between the two germline ends. In DNA, the CDR3 is TGTGCCAGCAGGCAGGGGCTCGATAATTCACCCCTCCACTTT. Protein: CASRQGLDNSPLHF.

The V call is TRBV9, the J call TRBJ1-2; D is unresolved. Germline V gene sequence: CDR1 SGDLS, CDR2 YYNGEE. This CDR3 is built from 14 residues. With 0 bases removed from V and 0 bases from J, the gap between germline ends came to 6 bases. The DNA for the CDR3 is TGTGCCAGCAGCGTAGGTCAGGCTAACTATGGCTACACCTTC. Translation gives CASSVGQANYGYTF.

The genes are TRBV7-3 and TRBJ2-3; 9 bases are shared with TRBD1. The germline CDR1 and CDR2 sequences are SGHTA and FQGTGA. The CDR3 spans 14 residues. With V trimmed by 5 bases and J by 4 bases, 4 bases remained unmatched. CDR3 DNA: TGTGCCAGCAGCGACGGACAGGGGTCAGATACGCAGTATTTT. Its translation: CASSDGQGSDTQYF.

This rearrangement joins TRBV27 to TRBJ2-7, with a possible D match to TRBD1 (8 bases). The CDR3 length is 15 residues. Germline V CDR1 and CDR2: MNHEY, SMNVEV (reference sequence). V lost 5 bases and J lost 0, with 14 bases in between. The CDR3 loop is CASSLRGTGSYEQYF. CDR3 nucleotides: TGTGCCAGCAGTCTGCGGGGGACAGGCTCCTACGAGCAGTACTTC.

This clone appeared once. This rearrangement joins TRBV2 to TRBJ2-7, with 7 bases fitting TRBD2. The CDR3 loop spans 11 amino acids. Germline V gene data show CDR1 as SNHLY and CDR2 as FYNNEI. J lost 3 bases, V lost 8 bases, and 1 base had no gene match. Here the CDR3 DNA reads TGTGCCAGCCGGGAGGTCTACGAGCAGTACTTC. Its translation is CASREVYEQYF.

This chain joins TRBV2 and TRBJ2-1; 8 bases align to TRBD2. There are 13 residues in the CDR3. Germline V lookup: CDR1 SNHLY, CDR2 FYNNEI. The trim removed 7 bases at V and 6 bases at J, leaving 5 bases unmatched. CDR3 region: CASTTGGANEQFF. In DNA form, the CDR3 reads TGTGCCAGCACCACGGGGGGGGCCAATGAGCAGTTCTTC.

This chain joins TRBV4-1 and TRBJ2-1, with D possibly TRBD2 on 6 matching bases. This CDR3 has 14 residues. Per germline, CDR1 MGHRA and CDR2 YSYEKL. Trimming cost V 1 base and J 5 bases, with 9 bases left between them. This chain's CDR3 is CASSQGTGDNEQFF. The CDR3 bases are TGCGCCAGCAGCCAAGGAACGGGAGACAATGAGCAGTTCTTC.

The CDR3 here is CASSEFPREGTLETQYF. The CDR3 coding sequence is TGTGCCAGCAGTGAATTTCCCAGAGAGGGAACCTTGGAGACCCAGTACTTC. The chain uses TRBV6-1 and TRBJ2-5; maybe TRBD2 (5 bases). There are 17 residues in the CDR3. Germline V CDR1 and CDR2: MNHNS, SASEGT. Trimming stripped 2 bases from V and 5 bases from J, with 21 bases between.

The V gene is TRBV9, the J gene TRBJ2-3, with TRBD2 identical over 7 bases. Germline-derived CDR1 and CDR2 are SGDLS and YYNGEE. CDR3 length: 12 amino acids. CDR3 sequence (DNA): TGTGCACCCGGGGGGAGCACAGATACGCAGTATTTT. It encodes CAPGGSTDTQYF.

The chain joins TRBV7-9 to TRBJ2-5; 7 bases map to TRBD1. Germline-derived CDR1 and CDR2 are SEHNR and FQNEAQ (reference sequence). The CDR3 runs 16 residues. V gave up 1 base and J gave up 2 bases; unmatched junction bases: 7. The CDR3: CASSLVGQGVQETQYF. The CDR3 nucleotides are TGTGCCAGCAGCTTAGTCGGGCAGGGGGTTCAAGAGACCCAGTACTTC.

This sequence joins TRBV5-1 and TRBJ2-5; tentatively, D is TRBD2 (5 bases). The CDR3 is 15 residues long. Germline V CDR1 and CDR2: SGHRS, YFSETQ. V lost 0 bases, J lost 1 base, and 10 bases lay in between. CDR3 protein: CASSLEGGFQETQYF. The CDR3, as DNA: TGCGCCAGCAGCTTGGAGGGCGGGTTCCAAGAGACCCAGTACTTC.

The rearrangement links TRBV30 to TRBJ1-1; the match to TRBD1 covers 10 bases. Germline-derived CDR1 and CDR2 are GTSNPN and SVGIG (reference sequence). The CDR3 contains 12 residues. V lost 5 bases and J lost 8; bases outside the gene matches: 5. The CDR3 protein is CAWGPGQGEAFF. For the CDR3, the DNA is TGTGCCTGGGGACCGGGACAGGGGGAAGCTTTCTTT. Complete variable domain (other parts from reference TRBV30 and TRBJ1-1): SQTIHQWPATLVQPVGSPLSLECTVEGTSNPNLYWYRQAAGRGLQLLFYSVGIGQISSEVPQNLSASRPQDRQFILSSKKLLLSDSGFYLCAWGPGQGEAFFGQGTRLTVV.

This clone occurred a few times. Here the CDR3 reads CASSIYRGDTEAFF. In DNA, the CDR3 is TGTGCCAGTAGTATCTACAGGGGGGACACTGAAGCTTTCTTT. The chain recombines TRBV19 with TRBJ1-1; TRBD1 matches 8 bases. V shed 3 bases, J shed 3 bases, and the junction held 3 bases outside the gene matches. There are 14 residues in the CDR3. The V gene's germline CDR1 is LNHDA and CDR2 SQIVND (reference sequence).

The chain combines TRBV19 with TRBJ2-7; D is ambiguous. Trimming removed 5 bases from V and 2 bases from J, with 16 bases in between. The CDR3 is 15 amino acids. Germline loops: CDR1 LNHDA, CDR2 SQIVND (reference sequence). The CDR3 spells CASSVSAGRTYEQYF. Written as DNA, the CDR3 is TGTGCCAGTAGTGTATCAGCAGGTCGTACCTACGAGCAGTACTTC. Filled out from reference TRBV19 and TRBJ2-7, the complete variable domain reads DGGITQSPKYLFRKEGQNVTLSCEQNLNHDAMYWYRQDPGQGLRLIYYSQIVNDFQKGDIAEGYSVSREKKESFPLTVTSAQKNPTAFYLCASSVSAGRTYEQYFGPGTRLTVT.

V gene TRBV27 combines with J gene TRBJ2-5; the match to TRBD1 covers 8 bases. The V segment lost 2 bases and the J segment 4 bases; nucleotides outside the gene matches: 3. The CDR3 consists of 14 residues. Germline lookup yields CDR1 MNHEY and CDR2 SMNVEV (reference sequence). The DNA of the CDR3 is TGTGCCAGCAGTTTAAGACAGGGGATAGAGACCCAGTACTTC. Translating it yields CASSLRQGIETQYF.

This chain links TRBV2 with TRBJ1-5, with D possibly TRBD1 on 6 matching bases. Germline CDR1 SNHLY, CDR2 FYNNEI. The CDR3 loop spans 15 amino acids. The V end was cut by 3 bases, the J end by 6 bases, with 15 bases between. CDR3 sequence: CASSDGGSLFQPQHF. For the CDR3, the DNA is TGTGCCAGCAGTGATGGGGGCAGCCTTTTTCAGCCCCAGCATTTT. The entire variable domain, with the rest obtained from reference TRBV2 and TRBJ1-5, is as follows: EPEVTQTPSHQVTQMGQEVILRCVPISNHLYFYWYRQILGQKVEFLVSFYNNEISEKSEIFDDQFSVERPDGSNFTLKIRSTKLEDSAMYFCASSDGGSLFQPQHFGDGTRLSIL.

This clone was picked up one time. The chain couples TRBV6-6 to TRBJ2-3, with D perhaps matching TRBD2 (6 bases). Trimming stripped 10 bases from V and 0 bases from J, with 17 bases between. The CDR3 covers 15 residues. Germline lookup yields CDR1 MNHNY and CDR2 SVGAGI (reference sequence). The CDR3 DNA reads TGTGCCACCCGTACTGCGGGGTCAAGCACAGATACGCAGTATTTT. It codes for CATRTAGSSTDTQYF.

The chain joins TRBV27 to TRBJ2-7; 8 bases align to TRBD1. The CDR3 contains 17 residues. V gave up 0 bases and J gave up 3 bases; unmatched junction bases: 10. In germline, CDR1 is MNHEY, CDR2 SMNVEV (reference sequence). Here the CDR3 DNA reads TGTGCCAGCAGTTTATCTGGCAACCCGGACAGGGTCTACGAGCAGTACTTC. The encoded protein is CASSLSGNPDRVYEQYF.

This chain joins TRBV19 and TRBJ2-7, with a weak D call TRBD1 (5 bases). The V gene lost 10 bases and the J gene lost 5 bases, with 21 bases spanning the gap. This CDR3 comprises 14 residues. Germline values: CDR1 LNHDA, CDR2 SQIVND (reference sequence). DNA for the CDR3: TGTGCCACTTCTCGGGCCCGCAGGGTAGACGAGCAGTACTTC. Protein: CATSRARRVDEQYF.

As to this clone: Relative to the germline gene, one junction end is altered; a read error may explain this. The V call is TRBV15, the J call TRBJ1-6, with 9 bases that match TRBD1. The length of the CDR3 is 15 residues. Germline-derived CDR1 and CDR2 are LNHNV and YYDKDF (reference sequence). CDR3 sequence (DNA): TGCCTCGACAGGGGGAAGTTTGGGGAGAATTCACCCCTCCACTTT. This translates into CLDRGKFGENSPLHF.

The chain is built from TRBV5-5 and TRBJ2-7, with TRBD2 matching over 9 bases. Germline trimming cut 0 bases from V and 4 bases from J; bases unmatched to any gene: 5. Germline V lookup: CDR1 SGHKS, CDR2 YYEKEE (reference sequence). This CDR3 spans 15 amino acids. The CDR3 DNA is TGTGCCAGCAGCTTGGCTAGCGGGATTGCATACGAGCAGTACTTC. This translates into CASSLASGIAYEQYF. Together with reference TRBV5-5 and TRBJ2-7, the CDR3 gives the full variable domain: DAGVTQSPTHLIKTRGQQVTLRCSPISGHKSVSWYQQVLGQGPQFIFQYYEKEERGRGNFPDRFSARQFPNYSSELNVNALLLGDSALYLCASSLASGIAYEQYFGPGTRLTVT.

J is TRBJ2-1 and V is TRBV19, with a weak D call TRBD2 (6 bases). Germline CDR1 is LNHDA and CDR2 is SQIVND (reference sequence). V was shortened by 10 bases and J by 3 bases, with 16 bases between the two germline ends. CDR3 length: 14 amino acids. The CDR3 region is CATTGTSNYNEQFF. CDR3 DNA: TGTGCCACCACCGGGACTTCTAACTACAATGAGCAGTTCTTC.

V and J are TRBV4-1 and TRBJ1-5; D may be TRBD1 (5 bases). V was cut by 4 bases and J by 0 bases, with 16 bases left in between. CDR3 length: 17 amino acids. Germline V gene data show CDR1 as MGHRA and CDR2 as YSYEKL. This chain's CDR3 is CASSPYLGDYSNQPQHF. The DNA for the CDR3 is TGCGCCAGCAGCCCCTATCTAGGGGACTATAGCAATCAGCCCCAGCATTTT.

The chain has TRBV7-9 and TRBJ2-3; 9 bases agree with TRBD2. Germline V gives CDR1 SEHNR, CDR2 FQNEAQ (reference sequence). The V segment lost 5 bases and the J segment 4 bases; nucleotides outside the gene matches: 10. CDR3 length: 16 residues. CDR3 sequence: CASSPQAGGLADTQYF. The DNA for the CDR3 is TGTGCCAGCAGCCCACAAGCGGGGGGCCTTGCAGATACGCAGTATTTT. The whole variable domain, remainder taken from reference TRBV7-9 and TRBJ2-3, is DTGVSQNPRHKITKRGQNVTFRCDPISEHNRLYWYRQTLGQGPEFLTYFQNEAQLEKSRLLSDRFSAERPKGSFSTLEIQRTEQGDSAMYLCASSPQAGGLADTQYFGPGTRLTVL.

This clone was detected only once. V usage is TRBV28 and J usage is TRBJ1-2, with D unresolved. The germline V and J ends were trimmed by 7 bases and 8 bases, with 26 bases remaining between them. In germline, CDR1 is MDHEN, CDR2 SYDVKM. The CDR3 sequence is 16 residues long. CDR3 residues: CASTPGEGPPPEGYTF. The DNA for the CDR3 is TGTGCCAGCACTCCCGGGGAGGGCCCGCCGCCTGAAGGCTACACCTTC.

The chain is built from TRBV13 and TRBJ1-1; no reliable D call. Germline loops: CDR1 PRHDT, CDR2 FYEKMQ (reference sequence). The CDR3 spans 14 residues. Trimming took 5 bases from V and 0 from J, leaving 10 bases between them. The CDR3 DNA follows: TGTGCCAGCAGCCCCCTGAACATGAACACTGAAGCTTTCTTT. Translation gives CASSPLNMNTEAFF.